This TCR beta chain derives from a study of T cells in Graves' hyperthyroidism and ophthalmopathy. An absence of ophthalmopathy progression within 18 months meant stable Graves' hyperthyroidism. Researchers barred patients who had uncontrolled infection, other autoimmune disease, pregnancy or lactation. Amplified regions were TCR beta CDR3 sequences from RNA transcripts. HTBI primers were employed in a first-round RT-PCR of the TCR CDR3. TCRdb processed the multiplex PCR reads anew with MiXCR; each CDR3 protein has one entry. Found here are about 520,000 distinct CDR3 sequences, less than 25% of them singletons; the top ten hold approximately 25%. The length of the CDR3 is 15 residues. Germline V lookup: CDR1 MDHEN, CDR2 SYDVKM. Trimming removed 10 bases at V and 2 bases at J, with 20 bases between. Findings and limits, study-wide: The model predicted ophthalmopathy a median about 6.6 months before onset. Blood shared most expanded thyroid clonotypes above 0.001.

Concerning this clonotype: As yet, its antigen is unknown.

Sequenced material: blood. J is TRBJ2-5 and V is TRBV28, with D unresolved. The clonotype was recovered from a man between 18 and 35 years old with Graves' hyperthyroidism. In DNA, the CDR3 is TGTGCCACCAATCCCCGTATGGACGAACAAGAGACCCAGTACTTC. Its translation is CATNPRMDEQETQYF. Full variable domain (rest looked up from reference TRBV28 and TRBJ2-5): DVKVTQSSRYLVKRTGEKVFLECVQDMDHENMFWYRQDPGLGLRLIYFSYDVKMKEKGDIPEGYSVSREKKERFSLILESASTNQTSMYLCATNPRMDEQETQYFGPGTRLLVL.